A single sample is the source of the 11 T cell receptor beta chains below, sequenced in a study of blood T cell repertoires in COVID-19. Sequencing was performed with immunoSEQ multiplex PCR; in TCRdb, only in-frame clones are kept and a portion is missing. The data hold around 200,000 clones, with more than 70% observed a single time. Sequencing was done on a sample of peripheral blood. The receptors come from a middle-aged man with active or convalescent COVID-19.

This clone was recorded a few times. The chain has TRBV24-1 and TRBJ2-5, with no clear D. CDR3 length equals 12 residues. Germline assignment: CDR1 KGHDR and CDR2 SFDVKD. Trimming shortened V by 7 bases and J by 5 bases, and 10 bases separated the two germline ends. CDR3: CATSRGRETQYF. CDR3 coding DNA: TGTGCCACCAGCCGCGGTCGCGAGACCCAGTACTTC.

The chain employs TRBV7-2 and TRBJ1-2; D is possibly TRBD1 (5 bases). This CDR3 spans 13 amino acids. Germline V CDR1 and CDR2: SGHTA, FQGNSA. Trimming cost V 2 bases and J 8 bases, with 12 bases left between them. CDR3 nucleotides: TGTGCCAGCAGCTTAACCCAGGGAATGGGCTACACCTTC. Encoded protein: CASSLTQGMGYTF.

The chain recombines TRBV15 with TRBJ1-6; TRBD1 matches 7 bases. V dropped 8 bases and J dropped 7; count of bases not matched to a gene: 8. Germline values: CDR1 LNHNV, CDR2 YYDKDF (reference sequence). The CDR3 sequence is 14 residues long. This CDR3 is CATGKGAGNSPLHF. The CDR3 nucleotides are TGTGCCACCGGTAAGGGGGCAGGAAATTCACCCCTCCACTTT. The variable domain in full, with the rest retrieved from reference TRBV15 and TRBJ1-6, is DAMVIQNPRYQVTQFGKPVTLSCSQTLNHNVMYWYQQKSSQAPKLLFHYYDKDFNNEADTPDNFQSRRPNTSFCFLDIRSPGLGDTAMYLCATGKGAGNSPLHFGNGTRLTVT.

The V and J genes are TRBV9 and TRBJ2-3; 7 bases align to TRBD1. The CDR3 totals 15 residues. Germline assignment: CDR1 SGDLS and CDR2 YYNGEE. V lost 4 bases, J lost 1 base, and 6 bases stayed unmatched. The CDR3 bases are TGTGCCAGCAGCACAGGGGCCTCTGGCACAGATACGCAGTATTTT. This encodes CASSTGASGTDTQYF.

The chain has TRBV11-2 and TRBJ1-6; a weak D match, TRBD1 (6 bases). Germline V CDR1 and CDR2: SGHAT, FQNNGV. V was trimmed by 1 base and J by 6 bases, leaving 13 bases between them. This CDR3 contains 16 residues. CDR3 bases: TGTGCCAGCAGCTTAGGGCCGGACAGAAGTAATTCACCCCTCCACTTT. This encodes CASSLGPDRSNSPLHF.

This sequence joins TRBV9 and TRBJ1-3; 9 bases align to TRBD1. CDR1 and CDR2 from the germline V gene are SGDLS and YYNGEE. The CDR3 spans 16 residues. J gave up 0 bases and V 4 bases, and 5 bases lay outside the gene matches. The CDR3 loop is CASSSTTGGSGNTIYF. In nucleotides, the CDR3 is TGTGCCAGCAGCTCCACGACAGGGGGCTCTGGAAACACCATATATTTT.

This clone has a handful of counts. The chain links TRBV18 to TRBJ2-7; D possibly corresponds to TRBD1 (6 bases). The CDR3 length is 15 residues. CDR1 and CDR2 (germline): KGHSH, LQKENI. Trimming pared 3 bases from V and 4 bases from J, leaving 16 bases between. Written as DNA, the CDR3 is TGTGCCAGCTCACCTAACAGGGCCCTTCAGTACGAGCAGTACTTC. Its translation: CASSPNRALQYEQYF. Drawing the rest from reference TRBV18 and TRBJ2-7, the complete variable domain is NAGVMQNPRHLVRRRGQEARLRCSPMKGHSHVYWYRQLPEEGLKFMVYLQKENIIDESGMPKERFSAEFPKEGPSILRIQQVVRGDSAAYFCASSPNRALQYEQYFGPGTRLTVT.

This sequence joins TRBV6-2 or TRBV6-3 and TRBJ2-2; 11 bases are shared with TRBD2. The ends lost 2 bases at V and 9 bases at J; junction bases unmatched: 14. Germline values: CDR1 MNHEY, CDR2 SVGEGT. The CDR3 is made up of 18 amino acids. The CDR3 DNA follows: TGTGCCAGCAGTTACCCCAAGGTATTAGCGGGAGGGCCTCGGGAGCTGTTTTTT. Its protein product is CASSYPKVLAGGPRELFF.

The V and J genes are TRBV18 and TRBJ1-1; D is unresolved. The CDR3 covers 15 residues. CDR1 and CDR2 (germline): KGHSH, LQKENI. V was pared by 0 bases and J by 2 bases, with 10 bases between. CDR3 residues: CASSPPVRRNTEAFF. The CDR3 region has the DNA TGTGCCAGCTCACCACCCGTCAGGCGAAACACTGAAGCTTTCTTT.

The gene calls are TRBV29-1 and TRBJ2-1; a possible D gene is TRBD2 (5 bases). There are 15 residues in the CDR3. Per the germline V gene, CDR1 is SQVTM and CDR2 is ANQGSEA. The V end was cut by 2 bases, the J end by 0 bases, with 11 bases between. The CDR3 DNA reads TGCAGCGTTGAAAGCGGCACTTCCTCCTACAATGAGCAGTTCTTC. Translation gives CSVESGTSSYNEQFF.

The chain recombines TRBV19 with TRBJ2-7; D gene uncertain. The V and J ends lost 6 bases and 3 bases respectively, with 18 bases between them. The CDR3 totals 15 residues. Germline V gene lookup returns CDR1 LNHDA and CDR2 SQIVND (reference sequence). Here the CDR3 DNA reads TGTGCCAGTAGCGCCGGTGGGCCCAGAGACTACGAGCAGTACTTC. It codes for CASSAGGPRDYEQYF.